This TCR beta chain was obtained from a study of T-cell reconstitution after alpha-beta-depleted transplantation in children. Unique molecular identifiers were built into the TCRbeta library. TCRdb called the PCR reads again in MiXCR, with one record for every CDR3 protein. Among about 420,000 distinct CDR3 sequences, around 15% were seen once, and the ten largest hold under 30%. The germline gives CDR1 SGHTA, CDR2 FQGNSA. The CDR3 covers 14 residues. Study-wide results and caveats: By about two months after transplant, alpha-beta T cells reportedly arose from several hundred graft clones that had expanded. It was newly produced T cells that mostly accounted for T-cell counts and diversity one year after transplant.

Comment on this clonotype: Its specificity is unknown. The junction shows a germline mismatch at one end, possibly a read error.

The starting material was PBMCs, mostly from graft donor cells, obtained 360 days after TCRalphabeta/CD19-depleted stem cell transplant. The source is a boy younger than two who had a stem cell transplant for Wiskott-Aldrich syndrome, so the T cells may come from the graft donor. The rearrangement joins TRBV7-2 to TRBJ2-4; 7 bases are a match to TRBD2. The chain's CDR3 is CASSSSPRRERHSF. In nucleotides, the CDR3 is TGTGCCAGCAGCTCTAGCCCCAGGCGGGAGAGGCATTCCTTC. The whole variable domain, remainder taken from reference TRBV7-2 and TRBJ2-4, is GAGVSQSPSNKVTEKGKDVELRCDPISGHTALYWYRQSLGQGLEFLIYFQGNSAPDKSGLPSDRFSAERTGGSVSTLTIQRTQQEDSAVYLCASSSSPRRERHSFGAGTRLSVL.